A single sample gave rise to the 25 T cell receptor beta chains below, sequenced in a study of shared clonotypes between healthy human individuals (dated by TCRdb to 2019 to 2021). CD8 naive samples were obtained by positive selection for CCR7 among CD45RO-negative cells, yielding a CD45RA+CCR7+ population from which TemRA cells were excluded. The library was produced with the immunoSEQ multiplex PCR assay. The source is immuneACCESS, and TCRdb retained only in-frame sequences with V and J called. Part of the clones is not carried over; for the studies checked, unresolved V genes explain less than half of this, and the remainder is unexplained. A total of 1.5 million to 2.5 million clones appear in this sample, about 95% of them only once. Together, the top ten hold less than 1.5% of the sample. The material sequenced was naive CD8+ T cells sorted from blood. Reading the label with the study, this specimen's cell subset or site is: CD45RA+CCR7+. Receptors originate from a man aged 18 to 30 in good health.

V is TRBV7-8 and J is TRBJ2-7, with D possibly called TRBD1 or TRBD2 (6 bases each). The ends were cut back, 1 base at V and 6 bases at J, with 13 bases in the middle. Germline V gives CDR1 SGHVS, CDR2 FQNEAQ. The CDR3 sequence is 14 residues long. The CDR3 loop is CASSLVTGAVEQYF. The CDR3, as DNA: TGTGCCAGCAGCTTAGTGACGGGGGCGGTCGAGCAGTACTTC.

The sample holds one count of this clone. The rearrangement links TRBV5-1 to TRBJ2-3; 7 bases fit TRBD1. CDR3 length: 15 residues. Per the germline V gene, CDR1 is SGHRS and CDR2 is YFSETQ. The V segment lost 0 bases and the J segment 9 bases; nucleotides outside the gene matches: 10. The CDR3 bases are TGCGCCAGCAGCTTGGAAGGGGGCTCCTTTGACACGCAGTATTTT. It specifies CASSLEGGSFDTQYF.

The chain has TRBV7-2 and TRBJ2-7; D might be TRBD1 (5 bases). The CDR3 is 15 residues long. Germline CDR1 reads SGHTA; CDR2 reads FQGNSA. Between the trimmed V and J ends, which lost 1 base and 4 bases, there was a span of 14 bases. The CDR3 region is CASSLDLGARYEQYF. CDR3 in DNA: TGTGCCAGCAGCTTAGACTTAGGGGCAAGGTACGAGCAGTACTTC. Using reference TRBV7-2 and TRBJ2-7 for the parts outside the CDR3, the full variable domain is GAGVSQSPSNKVTEKGKDVELRCDPISGHTALYWYRQSLGQGLEFLIYFQGNSAPDKSGLPSDRFSAERTGGSVSTLTIQRTQQEDSAVYLCASSLDLGARYEQYFGPGTRLTVT.

V usage is TRBV4-1 and J usage is TRBJ2-4, with TRBD2 identical over 10 bases. The junction had 4 bases not matched to a gene; V was cut back by 4 bases and J by 10 bases. This CDR3 contains 13 residues. From germline, CDR1 is MGHRA and CDR2 YSYEKL. CDR3 in amino acids: CASSLAGGGIQYF. The CDR3, as DNA: TGCGCCAGCAGCCTAGCGGGGGGAGGTATTCAGTACTTC.

This clone was seen only a few times. Other nucleotide sequences in the sample specify the same CDR3. V is TRBV5-4 and J is TRBJ2-7; D gene ambiguous. CDR1 and CDR2 (germline): SGHNT, YYREEE (reference sequence). V gave up 0 bases and J gave up 3 bases, with 4 bases separating them. The CDR3 runs to 12 residues. In DNA form, the CDR3 reads TGTGCCAGCAGCTTGGACGACTACGAGCAGTACTTC. It codes for CASSLDDYEQYF.

The genes are TRBV18 and TRBJ2-7, with D unclear. V lost 3 bases to trimming and J lost 2 bases, with 8 bases between them. The CDR3 is 13 residues long. Germline V gene sequence: CDR1 KGHSH, CDR2 LQKENI. The CDR3 is CASSPENTYEQYF. Here the CDR3 DNA reads TGTGCCAGCTCACCGGAGAATACCTACGAGCAGTACTTC.

This chain links TRBV4-3 with TRBJ1-2, with no clear D. CDR1 LGHNA and CDR2 YSLEER come from the germline V gene. The CDR3 loop spans 15 amino acids. V lost 4 bases and J lost 6, with 18 bases in between. CDR3 in DNA: TGCGCCAGCAGCCCCGGACCTGTCGGGATGGATGGCTACACCTTC. Its translation is CASSPGPVGMDGYTF.

This chain links TRBV27 with TRBJ2-3; TRBD2 is a possible D gene (5 bases). Germline V gives CDR1 MNHEY, CDR2 SMNVEV (reference sequence). Trimming removed 6 bases at V and 3 bases at J, with 7 bases between. The CDR3 consists of 12 residues. Written as DNA, the CDR3 is TGTGCCAGCAGGGACTGGACAGATACGCAGTATTTT. Protein: CASRDWTDTQYF.

V gene TRBV9 combines with J gene TRBJ1-1, with unresolved D. CDR1 is SGDLS, CDR2 YYNGEE, per germline. The CDR3 loop spans 17 amino acids. Trimming took off 3 bases at V and 3 bases at J, with 21 bases between the two ends. The CDR3 loop reads CASSDGGTAHTDTEAFF. The CDR3 DNA reads TGTGCCAGCAGCGACGGAGGTACAGCACATACGGACACTGAAGCTTTCTTT.

This chain links TRBV9 with TRBJ2-1; 9 nucleotides agree with TRBD2. This CDR3 has 15 residues. J was trimmed by 5 bases and V by 3 bases; bases with no gene match: 6. CDR1 is SGDLS, CDR2 YYNGEE, per germline. The CDR3 DNA reads as TGTGCCAGCAGCGGGAGCGGGGGGCCCCACAATGAGCAGTTCTTC. The encoded protein is CASSGSGGPHNEQFF.

The chain combines TRBV29-1 with TRBJ2-5, with TRBD2 identical over 8 bases. CDR3 length equals 14 residues. V shed 4 bases and J 4 bases; nucleotides not matched to a gene: 8. Germline CDR1 and CDR2: SQVTM and ANQGSEA. The CDR3 loop reads CSVAGGRSGETQYF. The CDR3 DNA reads TGCAGCGTTGCGGGGGGGAGAAGTGGAGAGACCCAGTACTTC.

The chain is built from TRBV19 and TRBJ2-3, with D unresolved. Germline V gene sequence: CDR1 LNHDA, CDR2 SQIVND (reference sequence). Trimming took 5 bases from V and 5 from J, leaving 11 bases between them. This CDR3 contains 13 residues. CDR3 nucleotide sequence: TGTGCCAGTAGTTTGGTCCCTCTAGATACGCAGTATTTT. This translates into CASSLVPLDTQYF.

The J gene is TRBJ2-7, the V gene TRBV19; 11 bases are a match to TRBD1. The CDR3 spans 19 residues. In germline, CDR1 is LNHDA, CDR2 SQIVND (reference sequence). V lost 0 bases and J lost 2; bases outside the gene matches: 12. The CDR3: CASSIDWLDRGRVPYEQYF. The CDR3 DNA reads TGTGCCAGTAGTATAGATTGGTTGGACAGGGGGCGCGTCCCCTACGAGCAGTACTTC. Using reference TRBV19 and TRBJ2-7 for the parts outside the CDR3, the full variable domain is DGGITQSPKYLFRKEGQNVTLSCEQNLNHDAMYWYRQDPGQGLRLIYYSQIVNDFQKGDIAEGYSVSREKKESFPLTVTSAQKNPTAFYLCASSIDWLDRGRVPYEQYFGPGTRLTVT.

J is TRBJ2-1 and V is TRBV10-2, with unresolved D. The CDR3 sequence is 10 residues long. Germline CDR1 is WSHSY and CDR2 is SAAADI. Trimming removed 10 bases from V and 6 bases from J, with 7 bases in between. CDR3 nucleotides: TGCGCCACCCAAGTCAATGAGCAGTTCTTC. Translation gives CATQVNEQFF.

Only one count was recorded for this clone. The chain has TRBV4-1 and TRBJ1-1; possibly TRBD1 for D (5 bases). The CDR3 contains 15 residues. Trimming left V 3 bases short and J 1 base short, with 12 bases between. Germline V lookup: CDR1 MGHRA, CDR2 YSYEKL. CDR3 in amino acids: CASSQSAGRNTEAFF. The DNA of the CDR3 is TGCGCCAGCAGCCAGTCGGCAGGGCGGAACACTGAAGCTTTCTTT.

Concerning this clone itself: The conserved final phenylalanine or tryptophan is absent from the CDR3, which likely points to a read error. The DNA is left out, because the CDR3 cannot be placed on it with certainty; the CDR3 is given as TCRdb lists it. The rearrangement links TRBV7-9 to TRBJ2-7; the table's TRBD1 call for D was not verified on the DNA. The CDR3 numbers 11 amino acids, ends counted. Germline loops: CDR1 SEHNR, CDR2 FQNEAQ (reference sequence). This CDR3 reads CASSQKSPHSI.

The gene calls are TRBV30 and TRBJ2-1; 8 positions agree with TRBD2. Germline V gene lookup returns CDR1 GTSNPN and CDR2 SVGIG (reference sequence). The CDR3 runs to 15 residues. V lost 3 bases to trimming and J lost 5 bases; unmatched junction nucleotides: 9. The CDR3 is CAWRGLAGTHNEQFF. CDR3 DNA: TGTGCCTGGAGGGGCCTAGCGGGTACCCACAATGAGCAGTTCTTC.

The chain joins TRBV4-2 to TRBJ1-1, with TRBD1 matching 8 bases. The length of the CDR3 is 17 residues. V dropped 3 bases and J dropped 3; count of bases not matched to a gene: 12. Germline V gives CDR1 LGHNA, CDR2 YNFKEQ. CDR3 sequence: CASSHIWDDRGDTEAFF. In DNA, the CDR3 is TGTGCCAGCAGCCACATATGGGACGACAGGGGAGACACTGAAGCTTTCTTT.

This clone came up once. The chain is built from TRBV27 and TRBJ2-7, with no clear D. Germline assignment: CDR1 MNHEY and CDR2 SMNVEV (reference sequence). This CDR3 is 13 amino acids long. Trimming took off 0 bases at V and 5 bases at J, with 8 bases between the two ends. The DNA for the CDR3 is TGTGCCAGCAGTTTATCGAACAGCCACGAGCAGTACTTC. It translates to CASSLSNSHEQYF.

A remark on this clone: The sample carries other DNA sequences with the same CDR3. The rearrangement uses TRBV5-1 and TRBJ2-3; D not certain. Germline assignment: CDR1 SGHRS and CDR2 YFSETQ. The CDR3 contains 12 residues. V was trimmed by 1 base and J by 0 bases, leaving 0 bases between them. The CDR3 DNA reads as TGCGCCAGCAGCTTGAGCACAGATACGCAGTATTTT. Translating gives CASSLSTDTQYF.

The chain is built from TRBV2 and TRBJ1-1; D possibly corresponds to TRBD1 (5 bases). The V end lost 9 bases, the J end lost 2 bases, and 13 bases lay between the germline ends. This CDR3 has 13 amino acids. CDR1 SNHLY and CDR2 FYNNEI come from the germline V gene. The CDR3 here is CARSWGGNTEAFF. As DNA, the CDR3 is TGTGCCAGATCATGGGGGGGAAACACTGAAGCTTTCTTT.

J is TRBJ1-5 and V is TRBV16; 7 bases match TRBD1. The ends lost 4 bases at V and 8 bases at J; junction bases unmatched: 11. CDR1 and CDR2 from the germline V gene are KGHSY and FQNENV. The CDR3 has 15 amino acids. The CDR3 reads CASSPNYRGNEPQHF. In nucleotides, the CDR3 is TGTGCCAGCAGCCCTAACTACAGGGGAAATGAGCCCCAGCATTTT.

The chain carries TRBV7-9 and TRBJ1-4; 7 nucleotides match TRBD1. Germline assignment: CDR1 SEHNR and CDR2 FQNEAQ (reference sequence). There are 15 residues in the CDR3. V shed 5 bases and J 7 bases; nucleotides not matched to a gene: 10. The CDR3 coding sequence is TGTGCCAGCAGCCCACCTACAGGGGCGGGTGAAAAACTGTTTTTT. Its protein product is CASSPPTGAGEKLFF.

The rearrangement joins TRBV4-3 to TRBJ1-2; D is unresolved. Germline CDR1 reads LGHNA; CDR2 reads YSLEER. There are 13 residues in the CDR3. The germline V and J ends were trimmed by 4 bases and 6 bases, with 12 bases remaining between them. CDR3 nucleotide sequence: TGCGCCAGCAGCCTCCAACCGGGAGATGGCTACACCTTC. Encoded protein: CASSLQPGDGYTF.

This chain uses TRBV5-8 with TRBJ2-7; 8 bases agree with TRBD1. This CDR3 contains 14 residues. Trimming removed 0 bases from V and 5 bases from J; junction bases left unmatched: 4. Germline V gene sequence: CDR1 SGHTS, CDR2 YDEGEE. The DNA of the CDR3 is TGTGCCAGCAGCTTGGGACAGGGGAGCAACGAGCAGTACTTC. Translated, it gives CASSLGQGSNEQYF.